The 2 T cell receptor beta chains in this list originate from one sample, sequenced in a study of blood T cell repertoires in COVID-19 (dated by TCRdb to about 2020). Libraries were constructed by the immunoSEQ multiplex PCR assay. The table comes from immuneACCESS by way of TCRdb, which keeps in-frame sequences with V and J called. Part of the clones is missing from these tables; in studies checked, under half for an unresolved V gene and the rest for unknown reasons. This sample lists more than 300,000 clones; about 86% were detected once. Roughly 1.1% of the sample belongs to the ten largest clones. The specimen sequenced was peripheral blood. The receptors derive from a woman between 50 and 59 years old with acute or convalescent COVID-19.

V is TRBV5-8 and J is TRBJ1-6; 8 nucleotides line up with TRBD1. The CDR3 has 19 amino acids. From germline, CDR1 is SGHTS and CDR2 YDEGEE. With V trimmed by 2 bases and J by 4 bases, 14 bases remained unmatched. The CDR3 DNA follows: TGTGCCAGCAGCTTCCTACAGGGGGAGGGGATATGGTATAATTCACCCCTCCACTTT. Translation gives CASSFLQGEGIWYNSPLHF.

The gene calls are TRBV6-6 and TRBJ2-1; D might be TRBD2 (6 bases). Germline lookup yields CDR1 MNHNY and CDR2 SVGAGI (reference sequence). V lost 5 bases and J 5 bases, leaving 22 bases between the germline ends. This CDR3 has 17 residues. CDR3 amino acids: CASSPAFRLGVHNEQFF. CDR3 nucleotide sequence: TGTGCCAGCAGTCCTGCTTTTCGACTAGGCGTGCACAATGAGCAGTTCTTC.